This T cell receptor beta chain originates from a study of regulatory T cells in long-lasting Graves disease. Findings and limits, study-wide: Persistent disease showed a preference for TRBV28, TRBJ1-2 and TRBJ2-5.

Noted time point: newly diagnosed GD, antithyroid drugs for less than 3 months. From RNA extracted from PBMCs, the TCR library was made. For this clonotype: Its specificity is not known.

Researchers made TCR beta libraries by using iRepertoire HTBI primers and running Arm-PCR on CDR3 regions. Using its own MiXCR run on the multiplex PCR reads, TCRdb lists one record per CDR3 protein. The sample lists some 370,000 distinct CDR3 sequences, 12% occurring once. CDR1 and CDR2 (germline): MNHEY, SVGEGT. The CDR3 is 15 residues long. V shed 4 bases and J shed 4 bases, with 17 bases lying between them. This sample was shared with a second study, whose subject was T cells in Graves' hyperthyroidism and ophthalmopathy. From that paper: Stable disease denoted Graves' hyperthyroidism without ophthalmopathy progression within 18 months. Any patient presenting with uncontrolled infection, other autoimmune disease, pregnancy or lactation was left out. The model anticipated ophthalmopathy a median approximately 6.6 months pre-onset.

The sequencing used peripheral blood mononuclear cells (PBMCs), collected at new diagnosis, from a patient treated with antithyroid drugs. This chain connects TRBV6-2 or TRBV6-3 to TRBJ2-7, with D possibly matching TRBD2 (6 bases). The clonotype comes from a woman aged 18-30 years with Graves disease. CDR3: CASSSGEVSRYEQYF. Written as DNA, the CDR3 is TGTGCCAGCAGTTCGGGAGAGGTCAGCCGATACGAGCAGTACTTC.